These 2 T cell receptor beta chains came from one sample sequenced in a study of OX40 agonist ivuxolimab in advanced cancers. TCRdb's table, derived via immunoSEQ multiplex PCR, lists solely in-frame clones and lacks some. Of 150,000 to 170,000 clones detected, roughly 94% appear once; the ten largest clones hold approximately 0.3%. Material: CD4+ or CD8+ T cells sorted from blood, obtained in a trial of the OX40 agonist ivuxolimab. Receptor source: an adult with an advanced solid tumor such as melanoma, head and neck, liver or kidney cancer.

V is TRBV18 and J is TRBJ2-7, with TRBD1 matching 8 bases. Germline V gene data show CDR1 as KGHSH and CDR2 as LQKENI. The CDR3 extends over 15 amino acids. V gave up 3 bases and J gave up 0 bases; unmatched junction bases: 4. CDR3: CASSPGQGSSYEQYF. CDR3 nucleotide sequence: TGTGCCAGCTCACCCGGACAGGGATCCTCCTACGAGCAGTACTTC.

This rearrangement joins TRBV18 to TRBJ1-1; 7 bases fit TRBD1. There are 14 residues in the CDR3. In germline, CDR1 is KGHSH, CDR2 LQKENI. J was trimmed by 3 bases and V by 4 bases; bases with no gene match: 5. CDR3 sequence (DNA): TGTGCCAGCTCACGACAGGGAGGGGACACTGAAGCTTTCTTT. Its protein product is CASSRQGGDTEAFF.